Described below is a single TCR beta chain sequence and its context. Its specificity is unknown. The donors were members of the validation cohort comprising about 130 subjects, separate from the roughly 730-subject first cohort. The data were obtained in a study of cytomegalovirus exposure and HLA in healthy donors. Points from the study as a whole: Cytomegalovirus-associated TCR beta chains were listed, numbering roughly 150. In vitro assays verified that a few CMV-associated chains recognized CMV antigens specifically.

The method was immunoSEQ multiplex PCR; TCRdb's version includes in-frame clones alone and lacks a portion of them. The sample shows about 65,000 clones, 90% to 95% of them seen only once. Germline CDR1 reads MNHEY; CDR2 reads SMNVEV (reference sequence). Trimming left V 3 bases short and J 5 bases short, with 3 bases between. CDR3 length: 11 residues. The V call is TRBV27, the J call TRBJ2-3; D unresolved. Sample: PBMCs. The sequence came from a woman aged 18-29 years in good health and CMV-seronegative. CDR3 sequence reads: CASSFRDTQYF. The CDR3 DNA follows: TGTGCCAGCAGTTTCCGAGATACGCAGTATTTT.